These T cell receptor beta chains were read from a single sample in a study of shared clonotypes between healthy human individuals. Profiled with immunoSEQ multiplex PCR; TCRdb holds only in-frame clones, not every one. Of hundreds of thousands of clones listed, more than 75% are singletons. The sample comprised PBMCs. Receptor source: a woman in her thirties or forties in good health. Some clones in this sample may be carry-over from other donors' samples. Both conserved end residues are part of each CDR3. D genes are given only for firm matches. Rows may omit the clone size; those that give it use once, few, many or a size class.

d_call	clone_size	cdr3_length	v_call	j_call	cdr3_aa	cdr3_nt
TRBD1	NA	17	TRBV10-3	TRBJ2-5	CAISDLPRQGRQETQYF	TGTGCCATCAGTGATTTACCACGACAGGGGAGGCAAGAGACCCAGTACTTC
NA	few	13	TRBV11-2	TRBJ2-1	CASSLGRDTEQFF	TGTGCCAGCAGCTTAGGGCGGGACACCGAGCAGTTCTTC
NA	once	12	TRBV6-1	TRBJ2-2	CASIGNTGELFF	TGTGCCAGCATAGGCAACACCGGGGAGCTGTTTTTT
TRBD2	NA	16	TRBV7-2	TRBJ2-2	CASSLAAGVITGELFF	TGTGCCAGCAGCTTAGCAGCGGGAGTTATCACCGGGGAGCTGTTTTTT
TRBD1	NA	16	TRBV19	TRBJ2-2	CASSTGTGGYTGELFF	TGTGCCAGTAGTACCGGGACAGGGGGGTACACCGGGGAGCTGTTTTTT
TRBD1	many	16	TRBV6-1	TRBJ2-1	CASSESPGQGKDEQFF	TGTGCCAGCAGTGAATCTCCGGGACAGGGCAAGGATGAGCAGTTCTTC
NA	NA	14	TRBV5-1	TRBJ2-7	CASSPPSDSYEQYF	TGCGCCAGCAGCCCACCCAGTGATTCGTACGAGCAGTACTTC
TRBD1	NA	14	TRBV11-2	TRBJ1-1	CASSLTGPNTEAFF	TGTGCCAGCAGCTTGACAGGGCCGAACACTGAAGCTTTCTTT
TRBD1	few	14	TRBV6-1	TRBJ1-1	CASRRTGGDTEAFF	TGTGCCAGCAGACGGACAGGGGGGGACACTGAAGCTTTCTTT
NA	once	15	TRBV27	TRBJ2-3	CASSPPMAGRDTQYF	TGTGCCAGCAGTCCTCCAATGGCGGGGAGAGATACGCAGTATTTT
NA	NA	16	TRBV21-1	TRBJ1-2	CASSTARQESNYGYTF	TGTGCCAGCAGCACAGCCAGACAGGAGTCTAACTATGGCTACACCTTC
TRBD1	once	14	TRBV5-1	TRBJ1-2	CASSFGAGGLGYTF	TGCGCCAGCAGCTTCGGGGCAGGGGGCTTGGGCTACACCTTC
TRBD1	NA	14	TRBV7-9	TRBJ1-1	CASSLAGTGGEAFF	TGTGCCAGCAGCTTAGCCGGGACAGGGGGCGAGGCTTTCTTT
NA	few	15	TRBV28	TRBJ2-1	CASGSLGGSYNEQFF	TGTGCCAGCGGGTCTCTCGGCGGCTCCTACAATGAGCAGTTCTTC
TRBD1	NA	15	TRBV4-1	TRBJ1-2	CASSRQGTGVIGYTF	TGCGCCAGCAGCCGACAGGGGACTGGAGTGATTGGCTACACCTTC
TRBD1	few	15	TRBV25-1	TRBJ2-7	CASSVRDRGSYEQYF	TGTGCCAGCAGTGTCCGGGACAGGGGCTCCTACGAGCAGTACTTC
TRBD2	once	15	TRBV27	TRBJ2-5	CASSPGTSGKETQYF	TGTGCCAGCAGTCCGGGGACTAGCGGGAAGGAGACCCAGTACTTC
TRBD2	NA	13	TRBV6-1	TRBJ2-1	CASSATSVNEQFF	TGTGCCAGCAGTGCCACTAGCGTCAATGAGCAGTTCTTC
TRBD2	NA	13	TRBV29-1	TRBJ2-7	CSVGTSGPYEQYF	TGCAGCGTGGGGACTAGCGGACCCTACGAGCAGTACTTC
TRBD2	NA	15	TRBV30	TRBJ2-7	CAWSAGLADLYEQYF	TGTGCCTGGAGTGCGGGACTAGCGGACCTCTACGAGCAGTACTTC
NA	NA	12	TRBV2	TRBJ2-1	CASSEDYNEQFF	TGTGCCAGCAGTGAGGACTACAATGAGCAGTTCTTC
TRBD1	NA	15	TRBV29-1	TRBJ1-1	CSVQTGVYRNTEAFF	TGCAGCGTCCAGACAGGGGTTTATCGAAACACTGAAGCTTTCTTT